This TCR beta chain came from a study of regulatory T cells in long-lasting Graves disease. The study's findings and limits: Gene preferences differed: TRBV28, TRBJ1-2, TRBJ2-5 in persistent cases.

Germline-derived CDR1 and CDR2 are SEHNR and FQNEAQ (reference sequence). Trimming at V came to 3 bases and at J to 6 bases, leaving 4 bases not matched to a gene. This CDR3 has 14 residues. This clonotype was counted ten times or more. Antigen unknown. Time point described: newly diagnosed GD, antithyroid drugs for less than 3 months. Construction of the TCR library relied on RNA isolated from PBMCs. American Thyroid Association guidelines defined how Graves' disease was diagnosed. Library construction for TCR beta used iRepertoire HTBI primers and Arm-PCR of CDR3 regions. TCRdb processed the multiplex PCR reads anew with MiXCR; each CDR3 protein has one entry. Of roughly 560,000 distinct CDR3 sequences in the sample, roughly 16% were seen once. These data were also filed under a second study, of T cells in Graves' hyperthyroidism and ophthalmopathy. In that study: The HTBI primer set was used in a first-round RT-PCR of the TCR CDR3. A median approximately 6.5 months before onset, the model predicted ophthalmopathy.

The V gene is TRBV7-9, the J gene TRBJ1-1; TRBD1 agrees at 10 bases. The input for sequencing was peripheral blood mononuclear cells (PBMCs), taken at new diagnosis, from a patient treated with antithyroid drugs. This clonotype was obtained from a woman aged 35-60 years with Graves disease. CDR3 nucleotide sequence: TGTGCCAGCAGCTTGGGGACAGGGGCATCTGAAGCTTTCTTT. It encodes CASSLGTGASEAFF.